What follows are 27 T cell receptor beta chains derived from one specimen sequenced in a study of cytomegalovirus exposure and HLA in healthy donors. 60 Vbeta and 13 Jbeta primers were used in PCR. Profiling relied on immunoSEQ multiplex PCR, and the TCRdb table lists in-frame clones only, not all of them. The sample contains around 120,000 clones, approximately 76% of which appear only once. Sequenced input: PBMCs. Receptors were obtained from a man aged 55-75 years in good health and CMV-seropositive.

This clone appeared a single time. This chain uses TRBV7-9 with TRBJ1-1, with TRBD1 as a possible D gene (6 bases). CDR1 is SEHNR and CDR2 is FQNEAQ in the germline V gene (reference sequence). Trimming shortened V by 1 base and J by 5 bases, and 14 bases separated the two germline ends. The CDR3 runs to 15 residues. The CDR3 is CASSLESGGRTEAFF. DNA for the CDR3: TGTGCCAGCAGCTTAGAAAGCGGGGGGCGAACTGAAGCTTTCTTT.

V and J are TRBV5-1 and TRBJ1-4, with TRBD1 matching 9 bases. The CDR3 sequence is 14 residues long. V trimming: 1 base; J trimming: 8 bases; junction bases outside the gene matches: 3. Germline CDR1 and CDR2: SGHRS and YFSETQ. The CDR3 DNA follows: TGCGCCAGCAGCTTGACAGGGGGCGAGGAAAAACTGTTTTTT. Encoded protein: CASSLTGGEEKLFF.

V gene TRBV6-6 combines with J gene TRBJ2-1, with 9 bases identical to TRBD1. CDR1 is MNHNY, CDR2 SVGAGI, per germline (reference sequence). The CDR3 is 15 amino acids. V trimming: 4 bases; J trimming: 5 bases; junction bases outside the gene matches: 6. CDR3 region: CASSSLGQGNNEQFF. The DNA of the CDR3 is TGTGCCAGCAGTTCATTGGGACAGGGAAACAATGAGCAGTTCTTC.

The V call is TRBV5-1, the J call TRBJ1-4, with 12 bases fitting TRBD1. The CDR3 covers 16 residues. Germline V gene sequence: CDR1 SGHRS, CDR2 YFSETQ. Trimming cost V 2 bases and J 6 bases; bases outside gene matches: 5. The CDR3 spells CASSFLGQGADEKLFF. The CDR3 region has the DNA TGCGCCAGCAGCTTTTTGGGACAGGGGGCCGATGAAAAACTGTTTTTT.

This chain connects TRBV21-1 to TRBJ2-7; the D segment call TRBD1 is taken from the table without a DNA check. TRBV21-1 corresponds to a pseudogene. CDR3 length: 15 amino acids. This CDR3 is CASSPRTGPFYEQYF. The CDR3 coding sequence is TGTGCCAGCAGCCCCCGGACAGGGCCCTTCTACGAGCAGTACTTC.

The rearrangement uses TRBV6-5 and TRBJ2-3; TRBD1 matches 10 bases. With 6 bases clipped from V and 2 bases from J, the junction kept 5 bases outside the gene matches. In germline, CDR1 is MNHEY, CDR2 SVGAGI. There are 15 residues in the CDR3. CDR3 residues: CASRTGQGLTDTQYF. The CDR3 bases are TGTGCCAGCAGGACGGGACAGGGGCTCACAGATACGCAGTATTTT.

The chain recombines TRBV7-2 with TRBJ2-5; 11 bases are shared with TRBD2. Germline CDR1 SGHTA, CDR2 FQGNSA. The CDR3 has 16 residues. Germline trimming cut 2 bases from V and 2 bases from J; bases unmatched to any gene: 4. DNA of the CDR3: TGTGCCAGCAGCTTACATGGGACTAGCGGACAAGAGACCCAGTACTTC. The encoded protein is CASSLHGTSGQETQYF.

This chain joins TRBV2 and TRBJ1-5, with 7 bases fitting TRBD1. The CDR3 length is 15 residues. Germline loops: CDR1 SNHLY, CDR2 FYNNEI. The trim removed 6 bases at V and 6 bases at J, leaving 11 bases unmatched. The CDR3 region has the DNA TGTGCCAGCAGGGAAACAGGGGCGAGGACTCAGCCCCAGCATTTT. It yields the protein CASRETGARTQPQHF.

This CDR3 reads CASSQTGNGPRQANYGYTF. The DNA of the CDR3 is TGTGCCAGCAGCCAAACAGGGAATGGTCCCCGGCAAGCTAACTATGGCTACACCTTC. The chain combines TRBV7-2 with TRBJ1-2, with D maybe TRBD1 (6 bases). The CDR3 has 19 residues. From germline, CDR1 is SGHTA and CDR2 FQGNSA. Trimming shortened V by 5 bases and J by 0 bases, and 25 bases separated the two germline ends.

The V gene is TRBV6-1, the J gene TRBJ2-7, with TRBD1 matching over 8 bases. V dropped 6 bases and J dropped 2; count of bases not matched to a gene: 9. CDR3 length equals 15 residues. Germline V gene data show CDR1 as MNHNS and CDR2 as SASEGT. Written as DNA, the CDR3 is TGTGCCAGCAGCCTCACCCCAGGGGGCCCCTACGAGCAGTACTTC. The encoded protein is CASSLTPGGPYEQYF.

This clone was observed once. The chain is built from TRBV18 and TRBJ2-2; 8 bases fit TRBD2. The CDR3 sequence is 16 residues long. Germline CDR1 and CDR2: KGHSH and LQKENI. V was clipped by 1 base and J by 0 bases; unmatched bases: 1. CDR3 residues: CASSPRREANTGELFF. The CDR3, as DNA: TGTGCCAGCTCACCACGGCGGGAGGCGAACACCGGGGAGCTGTTTTTT.

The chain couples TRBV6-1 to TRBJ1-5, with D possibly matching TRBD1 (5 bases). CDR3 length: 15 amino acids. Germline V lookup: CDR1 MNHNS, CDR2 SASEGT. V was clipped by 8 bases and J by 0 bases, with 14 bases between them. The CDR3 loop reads CASGQGLYSNQPQHF. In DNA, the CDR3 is TGTGCCAGCGGCCAGGGACTGTATAGCAATCAGCCCCAGCATTTT.

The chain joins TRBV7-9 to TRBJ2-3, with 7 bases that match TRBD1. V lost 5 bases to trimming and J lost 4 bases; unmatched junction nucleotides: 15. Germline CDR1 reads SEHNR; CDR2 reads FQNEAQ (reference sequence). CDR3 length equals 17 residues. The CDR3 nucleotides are TGTGCCAGCAGCCTTACTCCAGGGGGTGTAGGTGCAGATACGCAGTATTTT. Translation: CASSLTPGGVGADTQYF.

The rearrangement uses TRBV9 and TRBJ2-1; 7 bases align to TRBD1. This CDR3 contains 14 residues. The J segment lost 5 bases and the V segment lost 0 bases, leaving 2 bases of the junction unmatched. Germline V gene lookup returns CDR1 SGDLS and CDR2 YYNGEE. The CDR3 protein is CASSVGGQNNEQFF. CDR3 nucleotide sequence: TGTGCCAGCAGCGTAGGGGGACAGAACAATGAGCAGTTCTTC.

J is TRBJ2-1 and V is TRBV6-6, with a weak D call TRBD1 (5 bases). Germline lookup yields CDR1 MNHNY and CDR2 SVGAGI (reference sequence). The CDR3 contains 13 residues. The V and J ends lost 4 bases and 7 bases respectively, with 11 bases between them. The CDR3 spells CASSFPQGNEQFF. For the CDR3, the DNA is TGTGCCAGCAGTTTCCCCCAGGGTAATGAGCAGTTCTTC.

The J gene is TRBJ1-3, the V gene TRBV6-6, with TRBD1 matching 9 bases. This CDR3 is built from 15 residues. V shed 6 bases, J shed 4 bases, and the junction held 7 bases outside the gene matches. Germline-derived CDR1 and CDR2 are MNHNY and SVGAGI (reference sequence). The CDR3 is CASSNTGGSGNTIYF. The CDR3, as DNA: TGTGCCAGCAGCAACACAGGGGGCTCGGGAAACACCATATATTTT.

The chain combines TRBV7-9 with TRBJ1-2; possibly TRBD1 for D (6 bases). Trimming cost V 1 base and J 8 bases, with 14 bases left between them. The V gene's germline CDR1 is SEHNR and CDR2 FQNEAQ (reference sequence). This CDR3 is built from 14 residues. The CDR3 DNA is TGTGCCAGCAGCTTAGTTTCCAGGGGTCAAGGCTACACCTTC. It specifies CASSLVSRGQGYTF.

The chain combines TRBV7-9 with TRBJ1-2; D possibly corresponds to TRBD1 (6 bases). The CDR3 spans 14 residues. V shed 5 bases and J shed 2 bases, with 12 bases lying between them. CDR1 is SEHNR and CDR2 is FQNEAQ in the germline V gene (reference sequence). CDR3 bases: TGTGCCAGCAGCCCTAGGGGGGGGAACTATGGCTACACCTTC. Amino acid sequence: CASSPRGGNYGYTF.

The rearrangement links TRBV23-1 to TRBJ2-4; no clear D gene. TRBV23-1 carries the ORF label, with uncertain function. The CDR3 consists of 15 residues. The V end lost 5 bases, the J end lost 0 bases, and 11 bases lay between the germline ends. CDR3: CASSRRSEAKNIQYF. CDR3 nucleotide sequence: TGCGCCAGCAGTAGACGGAGTGAAGCCAAAAACATTCAGTACTTC.

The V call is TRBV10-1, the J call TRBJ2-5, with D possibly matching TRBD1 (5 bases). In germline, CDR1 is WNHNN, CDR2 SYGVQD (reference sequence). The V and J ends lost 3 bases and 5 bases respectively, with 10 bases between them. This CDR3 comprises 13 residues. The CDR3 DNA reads TGCGCCAGCAGTGACAGGGTCGGGGAGACCCAGTACTTC. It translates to CASSDRVGETQYF.

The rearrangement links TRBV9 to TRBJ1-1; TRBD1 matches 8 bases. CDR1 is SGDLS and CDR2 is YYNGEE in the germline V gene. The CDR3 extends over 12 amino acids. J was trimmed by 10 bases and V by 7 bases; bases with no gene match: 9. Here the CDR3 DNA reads TGTGCCAGCGGCCCAACAACAGGGGGAGCTTTCTTT. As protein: CASGPTTGGAFF. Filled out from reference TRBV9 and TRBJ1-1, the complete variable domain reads DSGVTQTPKHLITATGQRVTLRCSPRSGDLSVYWYQQSLDQGLQFLIQYYNGEERAKGNILERFSAQQFPDLHSELNLSSLELGDSALYFCASGPTTGGAFFGQGTRLTVV.

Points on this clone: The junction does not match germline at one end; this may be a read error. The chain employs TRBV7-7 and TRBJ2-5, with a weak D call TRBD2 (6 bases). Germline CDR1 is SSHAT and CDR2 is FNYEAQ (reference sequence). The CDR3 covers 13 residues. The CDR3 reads CASSNSGQETQYF. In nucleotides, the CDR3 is TGTGCTAGCAGCAATAGCGGCCAAGAGACCCAGTACTTC.

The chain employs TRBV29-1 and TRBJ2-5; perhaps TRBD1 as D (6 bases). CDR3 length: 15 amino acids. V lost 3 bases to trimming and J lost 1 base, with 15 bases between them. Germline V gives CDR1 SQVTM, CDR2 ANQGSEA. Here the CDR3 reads CSVEGRQVSQETQYF. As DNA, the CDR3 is TGCAGCGTTGAGGGACGACAGGTATCCCAAGAGACCCAGTACTTC.

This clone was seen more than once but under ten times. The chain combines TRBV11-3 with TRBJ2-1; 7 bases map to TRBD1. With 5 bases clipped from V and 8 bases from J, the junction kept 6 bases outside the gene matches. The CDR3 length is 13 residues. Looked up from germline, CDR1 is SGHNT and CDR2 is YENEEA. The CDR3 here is CASSLMTGYEQFF. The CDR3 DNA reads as TGTGCCAGCAGCCTTATGACAGGGTATGAGCAGTTCTTC.

The CDR3 DNA reads as TGTGCCAGCAGCCCCCAGAGGAGCGGGAGAAATGAGCAGTTCTTC. Protein: CASSPQRSGRNEQFF. The V and J genes are TRBV11-2 and TRBJ2-1, with 8 bases matching TRBD2. The germline CDR1 and CDR2 sequences are SGHAT and FQNNGV. Trimming removed 5 bases from V and 7 bases from J; junction bases left unmatched: 10. The CDR3 extends over 15 amino acids.

This chain's CDR3 is CASSIGGQGKNIQYF. The CDR3 DNA reads TGCGCCAGCAGCATCGGGGGGCAGGGCAAAAACATTCAGTACTTC. This chain connects TRBV5-1 to TRBJ2-4, with D tentatively TRBD2 (7 bases). The ends were cut back, 4 bases at V and 3 bases at J, with 14 bases in the middle. Germline CDR1 reads SGHRS; CDR2 reads YFSETQ. The CDR3 has 15 residues.

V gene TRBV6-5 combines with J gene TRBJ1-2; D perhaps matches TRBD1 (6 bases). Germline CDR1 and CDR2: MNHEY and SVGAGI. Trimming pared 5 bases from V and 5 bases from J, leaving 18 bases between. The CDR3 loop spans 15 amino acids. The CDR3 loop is CASSRVGTPSYGYTF. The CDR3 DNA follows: TGTGCCAGCAGTCGGGTCGGGACACCTAGTTATGGCTACACCTTC.